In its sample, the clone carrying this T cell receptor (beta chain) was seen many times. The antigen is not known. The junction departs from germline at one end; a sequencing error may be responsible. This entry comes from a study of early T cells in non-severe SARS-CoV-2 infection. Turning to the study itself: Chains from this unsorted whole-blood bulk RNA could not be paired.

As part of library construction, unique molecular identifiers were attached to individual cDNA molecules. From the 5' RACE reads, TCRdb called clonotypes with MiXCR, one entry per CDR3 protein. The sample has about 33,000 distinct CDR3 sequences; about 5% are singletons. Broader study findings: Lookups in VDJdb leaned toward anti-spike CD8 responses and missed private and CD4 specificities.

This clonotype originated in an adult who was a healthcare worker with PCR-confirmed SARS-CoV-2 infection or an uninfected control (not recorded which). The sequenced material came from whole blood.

CDR3 amino acids: CASNLQGGLNSPLHF. CDR3 DNA: TGTGCCAGCAACTTACAGGGGGGTTTGAATTCACCCCTCCACTTT. The chain has TRBV7-2 and TRBJ1-6, with 8 bases aligning to TRBD1. Germline CDR1 is SGHTA and CDR2 is FQGNSA. The CDR3 has 15 amino acids.